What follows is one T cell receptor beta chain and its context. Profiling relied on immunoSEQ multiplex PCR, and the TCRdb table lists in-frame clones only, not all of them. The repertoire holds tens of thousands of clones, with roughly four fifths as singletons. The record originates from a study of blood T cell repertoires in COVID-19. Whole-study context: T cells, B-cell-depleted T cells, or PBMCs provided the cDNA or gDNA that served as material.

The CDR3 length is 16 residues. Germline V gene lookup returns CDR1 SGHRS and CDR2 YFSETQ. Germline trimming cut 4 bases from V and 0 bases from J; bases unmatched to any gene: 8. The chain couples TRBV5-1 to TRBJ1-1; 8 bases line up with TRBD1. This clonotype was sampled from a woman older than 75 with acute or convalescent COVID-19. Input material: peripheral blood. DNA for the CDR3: TGCGCCAGCAGCCCGGGACAGGAGTCGATGAACACTGAAGCTTTCTTT. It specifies CASSPGQESMNTEAFF.